These 20 T cell receptor beta chains were all obtained from the same sample, sequenced in a study of cytomegalovirus exposure and HLA in healthy donors. 13 Jbeta primers and 60 Vbeta primers were used for the PCR. Clones were sequenced by immunoSEQ multiplex PCR, and TCRdb holds only the in-frame ones, with some missing. This repertoire shows 95,000 to 100,000 clones, roughly 70% found once; its top ten account for approximately 2%. Material for sequencing was PBMCs. Receptors were obtained from a male donor in good health and CMV-seronegative.

This rearrangement joins TRBV5-5 to TRBJ1-1; 10 bases fit TRBD1. Germline lookup yields CDR1 SGHKS and CDR2 YYEKEE (reference sequence). CDR3 length: 16 amino acids. With V trimmed by 0 bases and J by 0 bases, 2 bases remained unmatched. The CDR3 is CASSLGDRGMNTEAFF. The CDR3 DNA sequence: TGTGCCAGCAGCTTGGGGGACAGGGGCATGAACACTGAAGCTTTCTTT.

The chain recombines TRBV6-5 with TRBJ2-7; weak D call: TRBD1 (6 bases). CDR1 is MNHEY, CDR2 SVGAGI, per germline. The V gene lost 2 bases and the J gene lost 2 bases, with 16 bases spanning the gap. The CDR3 runs 16 residues. Here the CDR3 reads CASSYLPMDSPYEQYF. In nucleotides, the CDR3 is TGTGCCAGCAGTTACCTTCCCATGGACAGTCCCTACGAGCAGTACTTC.

The chain's CDR3 is CASSGTGKNIQYF. Here the CDR3 DNA reads TGTGCCAGTAGTGGGACAGGCAAAAACATTCAGTACTTC. The chain joins TRBV19 to TRBJ2-4; 8 nucleotides align to TRBD1. J lost 3 bases, V lost 5 bases, and 0 bases had no gene match. The V gene's germline CDR1 is LNHDA and CDR2 SQIVND (reference sequence). This CDR3 has 13 amino acids. The full variable domain, completed using reference TRBV19 and TRBJ2-4, is DGGITQSPKYLFRKEGQNVTLSCEQNLNHDAMYWYRQDPGQGLRLIYYSQIVNDFQKGDIAEGYSVSREKKESFPLTVTSAQKNPTAFYLCASSGTGKNIQYFGAGTRLSVL.

The chain employs TRBV6-6 and TRBJ2-7; 8 nucleotides line up with TRBD1. CDR1 is MNHNY, CDR2 SVGAGI, per germline (reference sequence). V gave up 2 bases and J gave up 3 bases; unmatched junction bases: 9. This CDR3 has 16 amino acids. CDR3 protein: CASSYRRYGTGYEQYF. CDR3 sequence (DNA): TGTGCCAGCAGTTACAGGCGTTATGGGACAGGCTACGAGCAGTACTTC.

The chain joins TRBV7-9 to TRBJ2-5; no firm D call. The J call may be faulty, since TRBJ2-7 better matches the DNA end. In germline, CDR1 is SEHNR, CDR2 FQNEAQ (reference sequence). CDR3 size: 13 residues. The CDR3 spells CASSLTFSYEQYF. The CDR3 region has the DNA TGTGCCAGCAGCTTAACTTTCTCCTACGAGCAGTACTTC.

This rearrangement joins TRBV30 to TRBJ2-3; D gene ambiguous. The CDR3 has 14 amino acids. The germline gives CDR1 GTSNPN, CDR2 SVGIG (reference sequence). Trimming left V 3 bases short and J 3 bases short, with 13 bases between. The CDR3: CAWSPSPTTDTQYF. CDR3 DNA: TGTGCCTGGAGCCCCTCCCCTACTACAGATACGCAGTATTTT.

The J gene is TRBJ2-7, the V gene TRBV19; D unclear. Trimming took off 5 bases at V and 4 bases at J, with 6 bases between the two ends. Germline-derived CDR1 and CDR2 are LNHDA and SQIVND (reference sequence). This CDR3 region has 11 residues. As DNA, the CDR3 is TGTGCCAGTAGTCGAGAGTACGAGCAGTACTTC. It translates to CASSREYEQYF.

This chain joins TRBV27 and TRBJ1-2; 7 bases align to TRBD1. This CDR3 region has 15 residues. Germline V gives CDR1 MNHEY, CDR2 SMNVEV (reference sequence). V gave up 3 bases and J gave up 7 bases; unmatched junction bases: 11. The CDR3 loop is CASSFLTGVGGGYTF. CDR3 DNA: TGTGCCAGCAGTTTCCTCACAGGGGTCGGCGGTGGCTACACCTTC.

J is TRBJ2-5 and V is TRBV19; 12 positions match TRBD1. V lost 5 bases and J lost 4; bases outside the gene matches: 5. Germline values: CDR1 LNHDA, CDR2 SQIVND (reference sequence). CDR3 length: 15 residues. CDR3 DNA sequence: TGTGCCAGTAGTTTGGGACAGGGGGCATTAGAGACCCAGTACTTC. Translated: CASSLGQGALETQYF.

J is TRBJ2-7 and V is TRBV11-2; TRBD2 matches at 8 bases. The CDR3 loop spans 13 amino acids. V lost 5 bases, J lost 4 bases, and 4 bases stayed unmatched. Germline loops: CDR1 SGHAT, CDR2 FQNNGV. The CDR3 spells CASSQTSVYEQYF. The CDR3 region has the DNA TGTGCCAGCAGCCAGACTAGCGTGTACGAGCAGTACTTC.

This clone was picked up a small number of times. The V gene is TRBV6-1, the J gene TRBJ2-7, with D possibly matching TRBD2 (5 bases). V lost 2 bases and J 2 bases, leaving 13 bases between the germline ends. This CDR3 has 15 residues. Germline CDR1 is MNHNS and CDR2 is SASEGT. CDR3 DNA sequence: TGTGCCAGCAGTGAATCATGGCGGGCCACCTACGAGCAGTACTTC. This gives the protein CASSESWRATYEQYF.

The chain uses TRBV10-3 and TRBJ2-1; 10 bases fit TRBD2. Per germline, CDR1 ENHRY and CDR2 SYGVKD. V shed 10 bases and J 6 bases; nucleotides not matched to a gene: 6. CDR3 length: 13 residues. DNA for the CDR3: TGTGCCAACCGAGCGGGAGGGGGCAATGAGCAGTTCTTC. This encodes CANRAGGGNEQFF.

The chain links TRBV7-8 to TRBJ2-2; 12 nucleotides agree with TRBD2. The V segment lost 2 bases and the J segment 4 bases; nucleotides outside the gene matches: 8. Germline V gives CDR1 SGHVS, CDR2 FQNEAQ. The CDR3 loop spans 18 amino acids. CDR3 bases: TGTGCCAGCAGCTTAACTAGCGGGGGGATAAGGGGCACCGGGGAGCTGTTTTTT. This translates into CASSLTSGGIRGTGELFF.

The rearrangement joins TRBV18 to TRBJ2-7, with 7 bases lining up with TRBD1. Germline V gene sequence: CDR1 KGHSH, CDR2 LQKENI. Unmatched junction bases numbered 2, after V lost 3 bases and J lost 0 bases. The CDR3 runs to 14 residues. The CDR3 reads CASSPGQSSYEQYF. The DNA of the CDR3 is TGTGCCAGCTCACCGGGACAGTCCTCCTACGAGCAGTACTTC.

The chain links TRBV18 to TRBJ1-1; D is unresolved. Per the germline V gene, CDR1 is KGHSH and CDR2 is LQKENI. Trimming took off 2 bases at V and 1 base at J, with 14 bases between the two ends. The CDR3 has 16 amino acids. CDR3 in DNA: TGTGCCAGCTCACCAAGGAGTGTCAGCTGGAACACTGAAGCTTTCTTT. Translating it yields CASSPRSVSWNTEAFF.

The chain uses TRBV9 and TRBJ2-5; 8 bases agree with TRBD2. Germline V CDR1 and CDR2: SGDLS, YYNGEE. The CDR3 has 12 residues. The trim removed 4 bases at V and 11 bases at J, leaving 7 bases unmatched. CDR3 protein: CASSSSGGGQYF. CDR3 nucleotides: TGTGCCAGCAGCTCGTCTGGCGGGGGGCAGTACTTC.

The sample holds one count of this clone. The chain employs TRBV11-1 and TRBJ1-2, with a weak D call TRBD1 (5 bases). Germline V gives CDR1 SGHAT, CDR2 FQDESV (reference sequence). The V and J ends lost 4 bases and 4 bases respectively, with 16 bases between them. CDR3 length: 15 residues. The DNA of the CDR3 is TGTGCCAGCAGCTCCGCCCCGACAGACGGCTATGGCTACACCTTC. Its translation is CASSSAPTDGYGYTF.

The V call is TRBV7-3, the J call TRBJ2-1; 12 nucleotides agree with TRBD2. The CDR3 spans 14 residues. With V trimmed by 3 bases and J by 6 bases, 0 bases remained unmatched. CDR1 is SGHTA and CDR2 is FQGTGA in the germline V gene. The CDR3 DNA reads TGTGCCAGCAGCTTGACTAGCGGGGGCAATGAGCAGTTCTTC. This encodes CASSLTSGGNEQFF.

The genes are TRBV7-9 and TRBJ2-7, with 8 bases fitting TRBD1. CDR3 size: 14 residues. Germline CDR1 SEHNR, CDR2 FQNEAQ (reference sequence). Germline trimming cut 5 bases from V and 0 bases from J; bases unmatched to any gene: 3. The CDR3 bases are TGTGCCAGCAGCGACACAGGGGGCTCCTACGAGCAGTACTTC. Protein sequence: CASSDTGGSYEQYF.

A few counts support this clone. V gene TRBV6-1 combines with J gene TRBJ1-1, with D unclear. The CDR3 sequence is 12 residues long. From germline, CDR1 is MNHNS and CDR2 SASEGT. V was clipped by 4 bases and J by 6 bases, with 9 bases between them. The CDR3 here is CASSVGGSEAFF. The CDR3 DNA follows: TGTGCCAGCAGTGTGGGAGGCTCTGAAGCTTTCTTT.